Listed below are T cell receptor beta chains from one sample, sequenced in a study of cytomegalovirus exposure and HLA in healthy donors. Libraries were prepared by immunoSEQ multiplex PCR; TCRdb keeps only in-frame clonotypes and omits some of them. This sample has 150,000 or so clones, with 70% to 80% found just once. Sequenced material: PBMCs. These receptors all stem from a man aged 35-49 years in good health and CMV-seropositive. Both conserved end residues are part of each CDR3. The D gene is left open where the match is weak. Not all rows give a size; the values are once, few, many and, for expanded clones, a class.

clone size	J gene	V gene	D gene	CDR3 DNA	CDR3 protein
-	TRBJ2-3	TRBV7-3	TRBD2	TGTGCCAGCAGCCCTGGACTAGCGGGGACTATCGATACGCAGTATTTT	CASSPGLAGTIDTQYF
-	TRBJ2-2	TRBV5-6	-	TGTGCCAGCAGCTTAAACCCCGGGGAGCTGCTTTTT	CASSLNPGELLF
-	TRBJ2-2	TRBV7-3	-	TGTGCCAGCAGCTCCTACGCGAACACCGGGGAGCTGTTTTTT	CASSSYANTGELFF
-	TRBJ2-1	TRBV4-3	TRBD2	TGCGCCAGCAGCCAAGATCGGGCTAGCGGCCTTGCCTACAATGAGCAGTTCTTC	CASSQDRASGLAYNEQFF
-	TRBJ1-5	TRBV12-5	-	TGTGCTAGTGGTTTGGGGACAGTTAGCAATCAGCCCCAGCATTTT	CASGLGTVSNQPQHF
-	TRBJ2-5	TRBV18	TRBD1	TGTGCCAGCTCACCAAGCAGGGGGCACGAGACCCAGTACTTC	CASSPSRGHETQYF
-	TRBJ2-7	TRBV10-3	-	TGTGCCATCAGTGACCGACAGGCGAGAGTGTACGAGCAGTACTTC	CAISDRQARVYEQYF
-	TRBJ2-7	TRBV4-1	-	TGCGCCAGCAGCCCACATGGAGGGGTGGGTAGCGAGCAGTACTTC	CASSPHGGVGSEQYF
-	TRBJ2-7	TRBV5-4	TRBD2	TGTGCCAGCAGCCAAGCGGTCTCTTTGGGCGGGGGGAGCTCCTACGAGCAGTACTTC	CASSQAVSLGGGSSYEQYF
-	TRBJ2-5	TRBV6-1	-	TGTGCCAGCAATAACCAAGAGACCCAGTACTTC	CASNNQETQYF
-	TRBJ2-5	TRBV14	-	TGTGCCAGCAGCCAAGACCCCCTCCTGGGTAACGACAGGAAAGAGACCCAGTACTTC	CASSQDPLLGNDRKETQYF
-	TRBJ2-3	TRBV4-3	-	TGCGCCAGCAGCCACGCAGGGTTTCTATCTAGCACAGATACGCAGTATTTT	CASSHAGFLSSTDTQYF
-	TRBJ2-3	TRBV7-3	-	TGTGCCAGTGGCAAGGGGAGGGATACGCAGTATTTT	CASGKGRDTQYF
-	TRBJ2-1	TRBV14	TRBD2	TGTGCCAGCAGCCAAGATCGCGCTAGCGGATACAATGAGCAGTTCTTC	CASSQDRASGYNEQFF
-	TRBJ2-2	TRBV25-1	-	TGTGCCAGCAGTGAAGTGGGAGTAGCCGGGGAGCTGTTTTTT	CASSEVGVAGELFF
once	TRBJ2-1	TRBV5-1	TRBD2	TGCGCCAGCAGCTACGAGACTAGCGGGAATGAGCAGTTCTTC	CASSYETSGNEQFF
-	TRBJ2-3	TRBV7-9	-	TGTGCCAGCAGCTTCAAAAGAGTATCCAACACAGATACGCAGTATTTT	CASSFKRVSNTDTQYF
-	TRBJ2-1	TRBV27	TRBD2	TGTGCCAGCAGTGTGGGACTAGCGGGACCCAATGAGCAGTTCTTC	CASSVGLAGPNEQFF
-	TRBJ1-3	TRBV6-5	-	TGTGCCAGCAGTCCCGACAGGTTTGGAAACACCATATATTTT	CASSPDRFGNTIYF
-	TRBJ1-2	TRBV4-2	TRBD1	TGTGCCAGCAGCCAGAGGACAGGGGAAGGAAACTATGGCTACACCTTC	CASSQRTGEGNYGYTF
medium-sized	TRBJ2-3	TRBV7-9	TRBD2	TGTGCCAGCAGCGGAGGACTAGCGGGAGCTCAAGATACGCAGTATTTT	CASSGGLAGAQDTQYF
-	TRBJ2-5	TRBV7-9	-	TGTTCCAGCAGCTCCGTTGAGACCCAGTACTTC	CSSSSVETQYF
once	TRBJ2-1	TRBV4-1	-	TGCGCCAGCAGCCAAGTACCGGGAACCAATGAGCAGTTCTTC	CASSQVPGTNEQFF
once	TRBJ2-3	TRBV29-1	TRBD1	TGCAGCGGCCGGGACAGGGCTTCCCCTTTTAACACAGATACGCAGTATTTT	CSGRDRASPFNTDTQYF
-	TRBJ2-7	TRBV5-6	-	TGTGCCAGCACCCTGGGCACCTACGAGCAGTACTTC	CASTLGTYEQYF
-	TRBJ1-6	TRBV11-2	-	TGTGCCAGCAGCTTAGCCCCACGGAGCCAGAATTCACCCCTCCACTTT	CASSLAPRSQNSPLHF
few	TRBJ2-1	TRBV7-9	TRBD2	TGTGCCAGCAGCTTAAGTGGGAGGGCCCTTACACGCAATGAGCAGTTCTTC	CASSLSGRALTRNEQFF
few	TRBJ2-4	TRBV5-6	-	TGTGCCAGCAGCTTCCAGGGTAGAGTAGCCAAAAACATTCAGTACTTC	CASSFQGRVAKNIQYF
-	TRBJ1-1	TRBV6-5	-	TGTGCCAGCAGTTACTCGGACATGAACACTGAAGCTTTCTTT	CASSYSDMNTEAFF
-	TRBJ2-3	TRBV6-6	-	TGTGCCAGCACCTTTAGGCGGACAGATACGCAGTATTTT	CASTFRRTDTQYF
-	TRBJ2-1	TRBV18	-	TGTGCCAGCTCCCTCACTGGCGGCGGGGGCGGAGAGCAGTTCTTC	CASSLTGGGGGEQFF
-	TRBJ2-3	TRBV19	-	TGTGCCAGTACCGCGGGACAGAGCACAGATACGCAGTATTTT	CASTAGQSTDTQYF
-	TRBJ2-5	TRBV29-1	-	TGCAGCGGGACTGGTATGGGGCAAGAGACCCAGTACTTC	CSGTGMGQETQYF
-	TRBJ1-1	TRBV5-1	TRBD1	TGCGCCAGCAGCGCCGGACAGGGTCCGACTGAAGCTTTCTTT	CASSAGQGPTEAFF
-	TRBJ1-1	TRBV27	-	TGTGCCAGCAGTTTCAACGCCCGGGGCACTGAAGCTTTCTTT	CASSFNARGTEAFF
-	TRBJ2-2	TRBV28	TRBD2	TGTGCCAGCAGTTTATCAGCGGGAGTGAAGAACACCGGGGAGCTGTTTTTT	CASSLSAGVKNTGELFF
-	TRBJ2-7	TRBV6-5	-	TGTGCCAGCAGCCCAGCGGAAACCTACGAGCAGTACTTC	CASSPAETYEQYF
-	TRBJ2-7	TRBV7-2	-	TGTGCCAGCAGCTTATACAGGGACTCCTACGAGCAGTACTTC	CASSLYRDSYEQYF
-	TRBJ1-2	TRBV6-5	-	TGTGCCAGCAAGGCGCAGGGCCTACTCGGCTACACCTTC	CASKAQGLLGYTF
-	TRBJ2-1	TRBV6-1	TRBD1	TGTGCCAGCAGTGACGAGGGGGCGAACAATGAGCAGTTCTTC	CASSDEGANNEQFF
-	TRBJ2-7	TRBV18	TRBD1	TGTGCCAGCTCGATCATCGATCAGGGGGCTTCGTACGAGCAGTACTTC	CASSIIDQGASYEQYF
-	TRBJ2-5	TRBV28	TRBD2	TGTGCCAGCAGTTCGGGGGGCCAAGAGACCCAGTACTTC	CASSSGGQETQYF
-	TRBJ2-3	TRBV5-1	-	TGCGCCAGCAGCCCTGACAGGAGTACAGATACGCAGTATTTT	CASSPDRSTDTQYF
-	TRBJ2-3	TRBV10-3	TRBD2	TGTGCCAGTACCCCCGGGACTAGCGCAGATACGCAGTATTTT	CASTPGTSADTQYF
-	TRBJ2-7	TRBV2	-	TGTGCCAGCAAGGAGCCGAGCTCCTACGAGCAGTACTTC	CASKEPSSYEQYF
-	TRBJ2-5	TRBV29-1	-	TGCAGCGCTGGGGGGAGAGGGTCTGGGGAGACCCAGTACTTC	CSAGGRGSGETQYF
-	TRBJ2-7	TRBV4-3	TRBD1	TGCGCCAGCAGCCCACAGACAGGGGTTTACGAGCAGTACTTC	CASSPQTGVYEQYF
-	TRBJ2-7	TRBV6-1	-	TGTGCCAGTTTAAACAGAGGGCAGGGGATCTACGAGCAGTACTTC	CASLNRGQGIYEQYF
-	TRBJ2-5	TRBV27	-	TGTGCCAGCAGTAAAATGACAGCACAAGAGACCCAGTACTTC	CASSKMTAQETQYF
-	TRBJ1-3	TRBV10-3	TRBD1	TGTGCCATCAGTCGAATGCAGGGGGTGCAGGGAAACACCATATATTTT	CAISRMQGVQGNTIYF
-	TRBJ2-4	TRBV2	-	TGTGCCAGCGGGGCAAAGTGGGCCAAAAACATTCAGTACTTC	CASGAKWAKNIQYF
-	TRBJ2-3	TRBV7-2	-	TGTGCCAGCAGCTTAGATCGGGGAGCAGATACGCAGTATTTT	CASSLDRGADTQYF
-	TRBJ2-7	TRBV7-9	TRBD1	TGTTCCAGCAGCTGGGACAGCTACTACGAGCAGTACTTC	CSSSWDSYYEQYF
-	TRBJ2-3	TRBV11-2	TRBD2	TGTGCCAGCAGCTCGAACCGCCGGACTAGCGGGATCTCAGATACGCAGTATTTT	CASSSNRRTSGISDTQYF
-	TRBJ2-7	TRBV10-2	-	TGCGCCAGCAGAAGGGGCGACTACGAGCAGTACTTC	CASRRGDYEQYF
-	TRBJ2-7	TRBV27	-	TGTGCCAGCAGTCCCGGGGACGAGCAGTACTTC	CASSPGDEQYF
-	TRBJ1-2	TRBV7-3	TRBD1	TGTGCCAGCAGCCCAACAGGGGACTATGGCTACACCTTC	CASSPTGDYGYTF
-	TRBJ2-7	TRBV7-9	TRBD2	TGTGCCAGCAGCTTAGCGGGGGGGGTCGAGCAGTACTTC	CASSLAGGVEQYF
-	TRBJ2-3	TRBV27	-	TGTGCCAGCAGCCAGTTCTGGGGAGTAATTCGGAATACGCAGTATTTT	CASSQFWGVIRNTQYF
few	TRBJ2-5	TRBV5-6	-	TGTGCCAGCAGCTTGACAGACCAAGAGACCCAGTACTTC	CASSLTDQETQYF